A single sample is the source of the 22 T cell receptor beta chains below, sequenced in a study of CD8+CD57+ T cells in acquired aplastic anemia (dated by TCRdb to the late 2010s). Sequencing was performed on an Illumina HiSeq 2000. Genomic DNA served as template for TCR beta VDJ combination and CDR3 sequence profiling. The public reads were reprocessed in TCRdb via fastp at Q25 and MiXCR, keeping in-frame beta chains. Records with the same CDR3 protein are collapsed into one entry carrying the most frequent genes and DNA. In this sample the table shows 80,000 to 100,000 distinct CDR3 sequences, roughly two thirds of which occur a single time. The ten top clones hold roughly 60% of the sample. Patients chosen for sequencing had shown expansion of CD8+CD57+ cells by flow cytometry. The sequenced sample consisted of sorted CD4+, CD8+, or CD8+CD57+ T cells (not recorded which) from PBMCs. These receptors all stem from a human donor with aplastic anemia.

V gene TRBV24-1 combines with J gene TRBJ2-7; weak D call: TRBD1 (9 bases). Germline V gene lookup returns CDR1 KGHDR and CDR2 SFDVKD. Trimming shortened V by 2 bases and J by 7 bases, and 17 bases separated the two germline ends. CDR3 length equals 15 residues. The chain's CDR3 is CATSDSGTGTREQYF. The DNA of the CDR3 is TGTGCCACCAGTGATTCCGGGACAGGGACTAGGGAGCAGTACTTC.

The rearrangement joins TRBV9 to TRBJ1-1; D not resolved. The germline CDR1 and CDR2 sequences are SGDLS and YYNGEE. The V and J ends lost 2 bases and 2 bases respectively, with 7 bases between them. This CDR3 spans 13 amino acids. The CDR3 loop reads CASSVHSNTEAFF. For the CDR3, the DNA is TGTGCCAGCAGCGTCCACAGCAACACTGAAGCTTTCTTT.

This clonotype came up many times. The chain uses TRBV2 and TRBJ2-6, with 8 bases identical to TRBD1. The CDR3 has 18 amino acids. The J segment lost 0 bases and the V segment lost 2 bases, leaving 6 bases of the junction unmatched. CDR1 and CDR2 (germline): SNHLY, FYNNEI. CDR3 residues: CASSESQGATSGANVLTF. CDR3 nucleotide sequence: TGTGCCAGCAGTGAATCGCAGGGGGCCACCTCTGGGGCCAACGTCCTGACTTTC. Using reference TRBV2 and TRBJ2-6 for the parts outside the CDR3, the full variable domain is EPEVTQTPSHQVTQMGQEVILRCVPISNHLYFYWYRQILGQKVEFLVSFYNNEISEKSEIFDDQFSVERPDGSNFTLKIRSTKLEDSAMYFCASSESQGATSGANVLTFGAGSRLTVL.

The chain couples TRBV15 to TRBJ1-3; 7 bases line up with TRBD1. CDR1 and CDR2 from the germline V gene are LNHNV and YYDKDF (reference sequence). The V segment lost 8 bases and the J segment 0 bases; nucleotides outside the gene matches: 13. CDR3 size: 17 residues. DNA for the CDR3: TGTGCCACCCGCAACTCGACAGGGCGGTCCTCTGGAAACACCATATATTTT. Its protein product is CATRNSTGRSSGNTIYF.

V usage is TRBV19 and J usage is TRBJ2-1, with 7 bases aligning to TRBD2. J gave up 9 bases and V 6 bases, and 20 bases lay outside the gene matches. Germline V lookup: CDR1 LNHDA, CDR2 SQIVND (reference sequence). This CDR3 region has 17 residues. The CDR3 spells CASSPRWLEREWFEQFF. The CDR3 bases are TGTGCCAGTAGCCCCCGTTGGCTGGAGCGGGAATGGTTTGAGCAGTTCTTC.

The CDR3 sequence is CSVETGLNEKLFF. The CDR3 DNA follows: TGCAGCGTTGAAACCGGACTGAATGAAAAACTGTTTTTT. The chain couples TRBV29-1 to TRBJ1-4; no reliable D call. The V gene lost 2 bases and the J gene lost 5 bases, with 9 bases spanning the gap. CDR1 is SQVTM and CDR2 is ANQGSEA in the germline V gene. The CDR3 is 13 residues long.

As to this clonotype: At one end the junction does not follow the germline gene, possibly because of a read error. This rearrangement joins TRBV7-7 to TRBJ2-7; 9 nucleotides align to TRBD2. The CDR3 contains 16 residues. CDR1 is SSHAT and CDR2 is FNYEAQ in the germline V gene (reference sequence). The CDR3 reads CASSPGVAGDPYEQYF. The CDR3 DNA follows: TGTGCTAGCAGCCCAGGGGTAGCGGGGGACCCCTACGAGCAGTACTTC.

V gene TRBV2 combines with J gene TRBJ1-1; D remains unclear. Germline V CDR1 and CDR2: SNHLY, FYNNEI. The CDR3 length is 14 residues. Trimming shortened V by 4 bases and J by 0 bases, and 9 bases separated the two germline ends. The CDR3 reads CASSVQQLNTEAFF. CDR3 coding DNA: TGTGCCAGCAGTGTTCAACAGCTGAACACTGAAGCTTTCTTT.

Comment on this clonotype: One end of the junction is discordant with germline, which a read error may explain. The chain couples TRBV7-7 to TRBJ1-1; a weak D match, TRBD1 (6 bases). CDR3 length: 13 residues. Germline V gene lookup returns CDR1 SSHAT and CDR2 FNYEAQ (reference sequence). CDR3 amino acids: CASSSNQGTEAFF. DNA for the CDR3: TGTGCTAGCAGCTCAAATCAGGGGACTGAAGCTTTCTTT.

V and J are TRBV19 and TRBJ2-1; 9 bases map to TRBD1. Trimming took 10 bases from V and 9 from J; bases not matched to a gene: 13. The CDR3 is 14 amino acids. The germline V gene has CDR1 LNHDA and CDR2 SQIVND (reference sequence). CDR3 residues: CATDAGTGLREQFF. DNA for the CDR3: TGTGCCACCGACGCCGGGACAGGGCTTCGTGAGCAGTTCTTC. The full variable domain, with the rest looked up from reference TRBV19 and TRBJ2-1, is DGGITQSPKYLFRKEGQNVTLSCEQNLNHDAMYWYRQDPGQGLRLIYYSQIVNDFQKGDIAEGYSVSREKKESFPLTVTSAQKNPTAFYLCATDAGTGLREQFFGPGTRLTVL.

This clonotype was seen a handful of times. This chain joins TRBV29-1 and TRBJ2-7, with D possibly being TRBD1 or TRBD2 (5 bases each). The V gene lost 7 bases and the J gene lost 7 bases, with 14 bases spanning the gap. Germline V gene lookup returns CDR1 SQVTM and CDR2 ANQGSEA. The CDR3 runs 11 residues. Here the CDR3 reads CSAVGVREQYF. CDR3 nucleotide sequence: TGCAGCGCTGTGGGGGTTCGGGAGCAGTACTTC.

This clonotype occurred once. No DNA is shown, since the ends of the CDR3 on it are uncertain; the CDR3 is the one TCRdb lists. The chain combines TRBV9 with TRBJ1-2; the table gives TRBD1 as D, unverified against the DNA. With termini counted, the CDR3 has 10 amino acids. The germline V gene encodes CDR1 SGDLS and CDR2 YYNGEE. The CDR3 spells CASSVGRGTF.

This clonotype has just one count. The junction shows a germline mismatch at one end, possibly a read error. The chain uses TRBV2 and TRBJ1-4; D gene uncertain. This CDR3 is 13 amino acids long. CDR1 and CDR2 (germline): SNHLY, FYNNEI. The CDR3 protein is CASSEQLVARLVF. CDR3 DNA sequence: TGTGCCAGCAGTGAACAGTTGGTCGCTAGACTGGTTTTT.

This sequence joins TRBV2 and TRBJ1-1, with 8 bases matching TRBD1. J lost 0 bases, V lost 6 bases, and 3 bases had no gene match. CDR3 length: 14 residues. Germline CDR1 reads SNHLY; CDR2 reads FYNNEI. The CDR3 here is CASRGGQVNTEAFF. CDR3 coding DNA: TGTGCCAGCAGGGGGGGACAGGTGAACACTGAAGCTTTCTTT.

This clonotype was seen a single time. The chain employs TRBV6-4 and TRBJ2-6, with D possibly matching TRBD2 (5 bases). This CDR3 is 15 amino acids long. Looked up from germline, CDR1 is MRHNA and CDR2 is SNTAGT. The V end was cut by 5 bases, the J end by 4 bases, with 12 bases between. CDR3 residues: CASSSNSGGANVLTF. The CDR3 DNA reads TGTGCCAGCAGTTCGAATTCGGGAGGGGCCAACGTCCTGACTTTC.

This sequence joins TRBV5-1 and TRBJ2-7, with a tentative D call TRBD2 (5 bases). The CDR3 sequence is 15 residues long. Germline loops: CDR1 SGHRS, CDR2 YFSETQ. V shed 4 bases and J shed 3 bases, with 17 bases lying between them. CDR3 loop: CASSQDGGSRYEQYF. The CDR3 DNA reads TGCGCCAGCAGCCAAGATGGAGGTAGCCGCTACGAGCAGTACTTC.

The chain has TRBV19 and TRBJ1-5; a weak D match, TRBD1 (5 bases). The CDR3 is 14 residues long. The V end lost 6 bases, the J end lost 11 bases, and 20 bases lay between the germline ends. Germline values: CDR1 LNHDA, CDR2 SQIVND (reference sequence). The CDR3 DNA is TGTGCCAGTAGACCGGGGACCCCCGGGTCGGCCCAGCATTTT. Amino acids: CASRPGTPGSAQHF. Full variable domain (missing parts from reference TRBV19 and TRBJ1-5): DGGITQSPKYLFRKEGQNVTLSCEQNLNHDAMYWYRQDPGQGLRLIYYSQIVNDFQKGDIAEGYSVSREKKESFPLTVTSAQKNPTAFYLCASRPGTPGSAQHFGDGTRLSIL.

The J gene is TRBJ2-5, the V gene TRBV9; D possibly corresponds to TRBD2 (6 bases). Trimming took off 2 bases at V and 4 bases at J, with 15 bases between the two ends. The CDR3 contains 15 residues. Germline CDR1 and CDR2: SGDLS and YYNGEE. The CDR3 DNA is TGTGCCAGCAGCGTGGGAACTAGCTCCCTAGAGACCCAGTACTTC. It is translated as CASSVGTSSLETQYF. Looking up the rest from reference TRBV9 and TRBJ2-5 gives the full variable domain: DSGVTQTPKHLITATGQRVTLRCSPRSGDLSVYWYQQSLDQGLQFLIQYYNGEERAKGNILERFSAQQFPDLHSELNLSSLELGDSALYFCASSVGTSSLETQYFGPGTRLLVL.

CDR3 DNA: TGTGCCAGCACGCAGGGGGCCAGAGGAAACACCATATATTTT. Translated: CASTQGARGNTIYF. The chain joins TRBV6-1 to TRBJ1-3; 8 positions agree with TRBD1. Germline loops: CDR1 MNHNS, CDR2 SASEGT. V was pared by 7 bases and J by 4 bases, with 6 bases of the junction left unmatched. The CDR3 covers 14 residues.

The J gene is TRBJ2-2, the V gene TRBV10-2; TRBD1 might be the D (5 bases). Looked up from germline, CDR1 is WSHSY and CDR2 is SAAADI. V was trimmed by 6 bases and J by 8 bases, leaving 7 bases between them. The CDR3 is 11 residues long. The CDR3 loop is CASRQVGELFF. The CDR3, as DNA: TGCGCCAGCAGACAGGTGGGGGAGCTGTTTTTT.

This clonotype appeared many times. The chain recombines TRBV9 with TRBJ1-6; 10 positions match TRBD1. The germline CDR1 and CDR2 sequences are SGDLS and YYNGEE. With 0 bases clipped from V and 10 bases from J, the junction kept 7 bases outside the gene matches. The CDR3 covers 16 residues. This CDR3 reads CASSVEGTGVGSPLHF. The CDR3 DNA reads TGTGCCAGCAGCGTAGAGGGGACAGGGGTCGGGTCACCCCTCCACTTT. The full variable domain, with the rest looked up from reference TRBV9 and TRBJ1-6, is DSGVTQTPKHLITATGQRVTLRCSPRSGDLSVYWYQQSLDQGLQFLIQYYNGEERAKGNILERFSAQQFPDLHSELNLSSLELGDSALYFCASSVEGTGVGSPLHFGNGTRLTVT.

This clonotype was seen only a few times. J is TRBJ2-7 and V is TRBV29-1, with 7 bases lining up with TRBD2. Trimming removed 2 bases from V and 8 bases from J; junction bases left unmatched: 12. This CDR3 is built from 14 residues. CDR1 and CDR2 (germline): SQVTM, ANQGSEA. CDR3 in amino acids: CSVEPPGRPTKQYF. CDR3 in DNA: TGCAGCGTTGAACCTCCCGGGAGGCCTACGAAGCAGTACTTC.